Presented here are 9 T cell receptor beta chains from one specimen sequenced in a study of tumor-infiltrating lymphocytes in oesophageal squamous cell carcinoma listed by TCRdb under 2016. The library was obtained by PCR. For sequencing, an Illumina HiSeq 2000 was employed. In-frame beta chains were kept once TCRdb had trimmed the public reads at Q25 with fastp and called clones with MiXCR. Records with the same CDR3 protein are collapsed into one entry carrying the most frequent genes and DNA. In this sample the table shows 15,000 to 20,000 distinct CDR3 sequences, about 39% of which occur a single time. Under 20% of the sample is taken by the ten largest. What was sequenced was normal esophageal tissue next to the tumor. The receptors were sampled from a female donor with esophageal squamous cell carcinoma.

This clonotype was detected a few times. CDR3 bases: TGCAGTGCTAGAAGTGGGTCGGGACAGGGGGCGAATGAGCAGTACTTC. This translates into CSARSGSGQGANEQYF. V is TRBV20-1 and J is TRBJ2-7, with 12 bases aligning to TRBD1. Germline V gene sequence: CDR1 DFQATT, CDR2 SNEGSKA (reference sequence). This CDR3 spans 16 amino acids. The junction had 12 bases not matched to a gene; V was cut back by 2 bases and J by 7 bases.

This clonotype appeared many times. The chain joins TRBV6-1 to TRBJ1-1; no reliable D call. With 6 bases removed from V and 1 base from J, the gap between germline ends came to 12 bases. From germline, CDR1 is MNHNS and CDR2 SASEGT. The CDR3 runs 14 residues. CDR3 protein: CASSFTRQNTEAFF. The DNA for the CDR3 is TGTGCCAGCAGCTTTACCAGGCAGAACACTGAAGCTTTCTTT.

CDR3 sequence: CASSYGQGPYEQYF. CDR3 in DNA: TGTGCCAGCAGCTACGGACAGGGTCCCTACGAGCAGTACTTC. V usage is TRBV7-3 and J usage is TRBJ2-5; 8 nucleotides match TRBD1. The end of the DNA fits TRBJ2-7 better, so the J call may be wrong. The CDR3 has 14 residues. Germline V gene lookup returns CDR1 SGHTA and CDR2 FQGTGA.

The rearrangement joins TRBV7-6 to TRBJ2-1; D is ambiguous. The CDR3 extends over 13 amino acids. The V end was cut by 1 base, the J end by 6 bases, with 7 bases between. The V gene's germline CDR1 is SGHVS and CDR2 FNYEAQ. The CDR3 loop is CASSLVAANEQFF. In DNA, the CDR3 is TGTGCCAGCAGCTTAGTTGCGGCCAATGAGCAGTTCTTC.

Remarks on this clonotype: The conserved phenylalanine or tryptophan normally closing the CDR3 is absent here, so this likely arose from a read error. No DNA is shown, since the ends of the CDR3 on it are uncertain; the CDR3 is the one TCRdb lists. The chain employs TRBV7-3 and TRBJ2-3; TRBD2 is the table's D call, not checked against the DNA. The CDR3 is made up of 15 amino acids, end residues included. CDR1 is SGHTA, CDR2 FQGTGA, per germline. The CDR3 here is CASSLNRDNEQFFGP.

At least ten counts were recorded for this clonotype. The CDR3 DNA is TGTGCCAGCAGCTTGGCGGGGGCAGGGGGCTATAATGAGCAGTACTTC. The encoded protein is CASSLAGAGGYNEQYF. The rearrangement links TRBV5-5 to TRBJ2-7; 8 bases agree with TRBD1. Germline V lookup: CDR1 SGHKS, CDR2 YYEKEE (reference sequence). V gave up 0 bases and J gave up 7 bases; unmatched junction bases: 12. The CDR3 spans 16 residues. Based on the CDR3 plus reference TRBV5-5 and TRBJ2-7, the full variable domain is DAGVTQSPTHLIKTRGQQVTLRCSPISGHKSVSWYQQVLGQGPQFIFQYYEKEERGRGNFPDRFSARQFPNYSSELNVNALLLGDSALYLCASSLAGAGGYNEQYFGPGTRLTVT.

As concerns this clonotype: Without the conserved terminal phenylalanine or tryptophan, this CDR3 likely stems from a read error. The limits of the CDR3 on the DNA are not certain, so only TCRdb's listed CDR3 is given. The chain uses TRBV6-6 and TRBJ2-7; the D call of TRBD1 is as the table states it, not checked on the DNA. Germline CDR1 and CDR2: MNHNY and SVGAGI (reference sequence). The CDR3 is 15 residues long, ends included. The CDR3 region is CASRLTVNYGYTFGS.

V is TRBV11-2 and J is TRBJ2-5; tentative D call: TRBD1 (6 bases). With the DNA end fitting TRBJ2-7 better, the J assignment may be wrong. Germline-derived CDR1 and CDR2 are SGHAT and FQNNGV. This CDR3 is built from 13 residues. CDR3 loop: CASSPRQAAEQYF. CDR3 coding DNA: TGTGCCAGCAGCCCCCGACAGGCGGCCGAGCAGTACTTC.

The chain carries TRBV6-1 and TRBJ2-1; no firm D call. The better agreement between TRBJ2-7 and the DNA end casts doubt on the J call. The CDR3 contains 13 residues. Germline-derived CDR1 and CDR2 are MNHNS and SASEGT. The CDR3 here is CASKLGGPYEQYF. In DNA form, the CDR3 reads TGTGCCAGCAAGCTCGGCGGTCCTTACGAGCAGTACTTC.